What follows describes a single TCR beta chain. Its target is unknown. These data are taken from a study of shared clonotypes between healthy human individuals. Germline V gives CDR1 SGHVS, CDR2 FNYEAQ. This CDR3 has 16 residues. The V gene end was trimmed by 2 bases and the J gene end by 1 base; junction bases not matched to a gene: 2. The authors split each subset's genomic DNA evenly across several immunoSEQ plates. Repertoires were generated with immunoSEQ multiplex PCR, while TCRdb's copy carries only in-frame clones and drops some. The table includes about 2.3 million clones, just under 95% detected once. Study results and caveats: Depth was large, yet rarefaction showed that sorted-subset sequencing was incomplete.

Source material: naive CD4+ T cells from PBMCs. Subset denoted: CD45RA+ positively selected. This sequence was found in a man aged 18-30 years in good health. Some clones in this sample may be carry-over from other donors' samples. The V gene is TRBV7-6, the J gene TRBJ2-2; 9 bases match TRBD2. The CDR3 loop reads CASSLRLAENTGELFF. CDR3 bases: TGTGCCAGCAGCTTAAGACTAGCGGAGAACACCGGGGAGCTGTTTTTT.